A single sample gave rise to the 25 T cell receptor beta chains below, sequenced in a study of blood T cell repertoires in COVID-19. Method: immunoSEQ multiplex PCR; TCRdb's copy keeps in-frame clones and lacks some. The sample lists 210,000 or so clones, roughly 82% occurring once. The material sequenced was peripheral blood. The source of these receptors is a woman in her 40s with acute or convalescent COVID-19.

The rearrangement links TRBV27 to TRBJ2-7; no clear D. Germline V gives CDR1 MNHEY, CDR2 SMNVEV (reference sequence). The V gene lost 6 bases and the J gene lost 4 bases, with 10 bases spanning the gap. CDR3 length: 12 amino acids. Written as DNA, the CDR3 is TGTGCCAGCAGCCACGTCGGGTACGAGCAGTACTTC. It codes for CASSHVGYEQYF.

This rearrangement joins TRBV7-9 to TRBJ2-5; possible D gene TRBD2, 5 bases. This CDR3 comprises 15 residues. The V gene's germline CDR1 is SEHNR and CDR2 FQNEAQ (reference sequence). V was shortened by 0 bases and J by 5 bases, with 13 bases between the two germline ends. CDR3 in amino acids: CASSLATFGGETQYF. In DNA, the CDR3 is TGTGCCAGCAGCTTAGCGACTTTCGGCGGGGAGACCCAGTACTTC. The variable domain in full, with the rest retrieved from reference TRBV7-9 and TRBJ2-5, is DTGVSQNPRHKITKRGQNVTFRCDPISEHNRLYWYRQTLGQGPEFLTYFQNEAQLEKSRLLSDRFSAERPKGSFSTLEIQRTEQGDSAMYLCASSLATFGGETQYFGPGTRLLVL.

The chain carries TRBV6-6 and TRBJ2-5, with TRBD2 matching 9 bases. The junction had 11 bases not matched to a gene; V was cut back by 7 bases and J by 2 bases. This CDR3 has 16 amino acids. Germline loops: CDR1 MNHNY, CDR2 SVGAGI (reference sequence). CDR3 residues: CASTRTSATDQETQYF. The CDR3, as DNA: TGTGCCAGCACCAGGACTAGCGCGACCGATCAAGAGACCCAGTACTTC.

This clone was seen only a few times. The chain uses TRBV12-3 or TRBV12-4 and TRBJ1-1; 9 bases are a match to TRBD1. The CDR3 runs to 13 residues. V shed 6 bases and J 11 bases; nucleotides not matched to a gene: 10. CDR3 amino acids: CASRTGQGPSAFF. In nucleotides, the CDR3 is TGTGCCAGCAGAACGGGACAGGGTCCTTCGGCTTTCTTT.

The chain employs TRBV7-6 and TRBJ2-7; 8 nucleotides agree with TRBD2. The CDR3 length is 13 residues. Trimming removed 3 bases from V and 8 bases from J; junction bases left unmatched: 6. CDR1 SGHVS and CDR2 FNYEAQ come from the germline V gene. CDR3 in amino acids: CASSFPGGVKQYF. CDR3 nucleotides: TGTGCCAGCAGCTTCCCCGGGGGGGTCAAGCAGTACTTC.

The CDR3 coding sequence is TGCGCCAGCAGCCAAGGGTTCAGCACCGGGGAGCTGTTTTTT. This sequence encodes CASSQGFSTGELFF. The chain employs TRBV4-3 and TRBJ2-2; no definite D call. This CDR3 comprises 14 residues. CDR1 and CDR2 (germline): LGHNA, YSLEER. V was trimmed by 1 base and J by 4 bases, leaving 7 bases between them.

The chain employs TRBV7-9 and TRBJ1-1, with D unresolved. The CDR3 contains 13 residues. Between the trimmed V and J ends, which lost 3 bases and 0 bases, there was a span of 5 bases. Germline V gives CDR1 SEHNR, CDR2 FQNEAQ (reference sequence). This CDR3 is CASSFPMNTEAFF. The CDR3 DNA sequence: TGTGCCAGCAGCTTTCCCATGAACACTGAAGCTTTCTTT.

The chain links TRBV11-2 to TRBJ2-2, with 9 positions matching TRBD1. Per germline, CDR1 SGHAT and CDR2 FQNNGV. Losses at the gene ends were 1 base for V and 6 bases for J; bases not matched to a gene: 9. CDR3 length equals 17 residues. CDR3 DNA: TGTGCCAGCAGCTTAGCCTGGGACAGGGTCTCACCCGGGGAGCTGTTTTTT. Its translation: CASSLAWDRVSPGELFF.

The chain employs TRBV18 and TRBJ2-1; maybe TRBD2 (6 bases). The CDR3 contains 12 residues. V lost 8 bases and J 9 bases, leaving 14 bases between the germline ends. Looked up from germline, CDR1 is KGHSH and CDR2 is LQKENI. Written as DNA, the CDR3 is TGTGCCAGCGCATTGGGGGGAGGTGAGCAGTTCTTC. Its protein product is CASALGGGEQFF.

CDR3 sequence reads: CASGAGPSYEQYF. CDR3 DNA sequence: TGTGCCAGCGGAGCGGGTCCTTCCTACGAGCAGTACTTC. J is TRBJ2-7 and V is TRBV12-3 or TRBV12-4; weak D call: TRBD2 (6 bases). Trimming removed 8 bases at V and 1 base at J, with 12 bases between. The CDR3 is made up of 13 amino acids.

This chain connects TRBV7-8 to TRBJ2-3; 12 nucleotides agree with TRBD1. With V trimmed by 5 bases and J by 7 bases, 10 bases remained unmatched. CDR3 length: 16 amino acids. Germline values: CDR1 SGHVS, CDR2 FQNEAQ. CDR3 bases: TGTGCCAGCAGCGTCCCCGGGACAGGGGGCGGGAATACGCAGTATTTT. It codes for CASSVPGTGGGNTQYF.

This clone was observed a few times. The chain has TRBV6-5 and TRBJ1-6, with 9 bases that match TRBD1. This CDR3 contains 14 residues. Germline V gene sequence: CDR1 MNHEY, CDR2 SVGAGI. V lost 6 bases to trimming and J lost 6 bases; unmatched junction nucleotides: 3. CDR3: CASRTTGGNSPLHF. The CDR3 region has the DNA TGTGCCAGCAGGACGACAGGGGGTAATTCACCCCTCCACTTT.

The gene calls are TRBV7-9 and TRBJ2-1, with D perhaps TRBD2 (6 bases). Trimming took off 1 base at V and 0 bases at J, with 16 bases between the two ends. The CDR3 has 18 amino acids. Germline lookup yields CDR1 SEHNR and CDR2 FQNEAQ (reference sequence). CDR3 region: CASSLGSLGRDSYNEQFF. CDR3 sequence (DNA): TGTGCCAGCAGCTTAGGGTCCTTGGGGCGGGACTCCTACAATGAGCAGTTCTTC.

This rearrangement joins TRBV3-1 (or the pseudogene TRBV3-2) to TRBJ2-7, with D tentatively TRBD2 (7 bases). The germline gives CDR1 LGHDT, CDR2 YNNKEL (reference sequence). CDR3 length equals 15 residues. The germline V and J ends were trimmed by 3 bases and 5 bases, with 17 bases remaining between them. Here the CDR3 DNA reads TGTGCCAGCAGCCATGGGGGGGCATCCACGGACGAGCAGTACTTC. Protein sequence: CASSHGGASTDEQYF.

This chain connects TRBV27 to TRBJ2-7, with TRBD2 identical over 10 bases. This CDR3 is 14 amino acids long. Germline values: CDR1 MNHEY, CDR2 SMNVEV (reference sequence). J lost 1 base, V lost 5 bases, and 2 bases had no gene match. As DNA, the CDR3 is TGTGCCAGCAGTGTAGCGGGGGGATCCTACGAGCAGTACTTC. Amino acid sequence: CASSVAGGSYEQYF.

The gene calls are TRBV2 and TRBJ2-7, with TRBD2 as a possible D gene (5 bases). The V gene lost 3 bases and the J gene lost 5 bases, with 14 bases spanning the gap. The CDR3 loop spans 14 amino acids. CDR1 is SNHLY, CDR2 FYNNEI, per germline. CDR3 in amino acids: CASSEEVSIHEQYF. In nucleotides, the CDR3 is TGTGCCAGCAGTGAGGAGGTTAGCATCCACGAGCAGTACTTC. The full variable domain, in which reference TRBV2 and TRBJ2-7 provide the parts outside the CDR3, is EPEVTQTPSHQVTQMGQEVILRCVPISNHLYFYWYRQILGQKVEFLVSFYNNEISEKSEIFDDQFSVERPDGSNFTLKIRSTKLEDSAMYFCASSEEVSIHEQYFGPGTRLTVT.

This chain uses TRBV4-1 with TRBJ2-1; 8 nucleotides line up with TRBD2. CDR1 is MGHRA, CDR2 YSYEKL, per germline. V lost 9 bases, J lost 0 bases, and 13 bases stayed unmatched. This CDR3 region has 17 residues. As DNA, the CDR3 is TGCGCCAGTCCCCTAGCGCAGCGGGGGTTCTCCTACAATGAGCAGTTCTTC. It yields the protein CASPLAQRGFSYNEQFF.

V usage is TRBV3-1 (or the pseudogene TRBV3-2) and J usage is TRBJ1-1; TRBD1 is a possible D gene (6 bases). The germline V gene encodes CDR1 LGHDT and CDR2 YNNKEL (reference sequence). The CDR3 contains 13 residues. Trimming removed 6 bases at V and 3 bases at J, with 11 bases between. The DNA for the CDR3 is TGTGCCAGCAGGCCTACAGGGTACACTGAAGCTTTCTTT. It translates to CASRPTGYTEAFF.

The rearrangement uses TRBV5-1 and TRBJ2-7; D not certain. CDR1 and CDR2 (germline): SGHRS, YFSETQ. Trimming removed 2 bases from V and 0 bases from J, with 12 bases in between. The CDR3 runs to 15 residues. DNA of the CDR3: TGCGCCAGCAGCTTAACGGCGGCTGCCTCCTACGAGCAGTACTTC. It is translated as CASSLTAAASYEQYF. Filled out from reference TRBV5-1 and TRBJ2-7, the complete variable domain reads KAGVTQTPRYLIKTRGQQVTLSCSPISGHRSVSWYQQTPGQGLQFLFEYFSETQRNKGNFPGRFSGRQFSNSRSEMNVSTLELGDSALYLCASSLTAAASYEQYFGPGTRLTVT.

Notes on this clone: Compared with germline, one end of the junction differs, possibly owing to a read error. The DNA for the CDR3 is TGTGCCAGCAGTCCCACCGGGAGCGGGAGGCGAGTCTTC. As protein: CASSPTGSGRRVF. The rearrangement links TRBV6-2 or TRBV6-3 to TRBJ2-1; 9 bases fit TRBD2. Germline-derived CDR1 and CDR2 are MNHEY and SVGEGT. This CDR3 has 13 amino acids.

The gene calls are TRBV12-5 and TRBJ2-7; D not certain. CDR1 is LGHNT, CDR2 FRNRAP, per germline. Trimming cost V 5 bases and J 9 bases, with 20 bases left between them. CDR3 length: 14 amino acids. The CDR3 loop is CASGLTATGGRQYF. The CDR3, as DNA: TGTGCTAGTGGTCTCACCGCCACTGGCGGAAGGCAGTACTTC.

This clone was detected once. The V call is TRBV6-6, the J call TRBJ1-4; 7 bases are a match to TRBD1. The V segment lost 7 bases and the J segment 8 bases; nucleotides outside the gene matches: 7. This CDR3 has 13 residues. The germline CDR1 and CDR2 sequences are MNHNY and SVGAGI (reference sequence). DNA for the CDR3: TGTGCCAGCACGAAGGGGGCGGCGGAAAAACTGTTTTTT. The encoded protein is CASTKGAAEKLFF.

The rearrangement links TRBV19 to TRBJ2-3, with 11 bases aligning to TRBD2. Germline CDR1 reads LNHDA; CDR2 reads SQIVND (reference sequence). The CDR3 has 16 amino acids. The V segment lost 5 bases and the J segment 1 base; nucleotides outside the gene matches: 5. The CDR3, as DNA: TGTGCCAGTAGTGTGACTAGCGGGATTGGCACAGATACGCAGTATTTT. It codes for CASSVTSGIGTDTQYF. Full variable domain (rest looked up from reference TRBV19 and TRBJ2-3): DGGITQSPKYLFRKEGQNVTLSCEQNLNHDAMYWYRQDPGQGLRLIYYSQIVNDFQKGDIAEGYSVSREKKESFPLTVTSAQKNPTAFYLCASSVTSGIGTDTQYFGPGTRLTVL.

J is TRBJ2-3 and V is TRBV7-2; D is perhaps TRBD2 (5 bases). The CDR3 runs to 14 residues. CDR1 is SGHTA, CDR2 FQGNSA, per germline. The germline V and J ends were trimmed by 3 bases and 2 bases, with 9 bases remaining between them. DNA of the CDR3: TGTGCCAGCAGCTTCCAGCGGACCACAGATACGCAGTATTTT. This encodes CASSFQRTTDTQYF.

The chain recombines TRBV18 with TRBJ1-1, with D maybe TRBD1 (6 bases). The CDR3 spans 13 residues. Germline V gene lookup returns CDR1 KGHSH and CDR2 LQKENI. Trimming took 3 bases from V and 3 from J, leaving 8 bases between them. The CDR3: CASSPGQYTEAFF. The CDR3 region has the DNA TGTGCCAGCTCACCCGGACAGTACACTGAAGCTTTCTTT.